Sequencing of this T cell receptor beta chain was carried out in a study of T cell responses to AZD1222 COVID-19 vaccine (dated by TCRdb to the early 2020s). With regard to the full study: Because spike-specific TCR depth and breadth did not differ between the two schedules, AZD1222 recipients who got a second dose at roughly 4 weeks were pooled with those who got a second dose at roughly 12 weeks. A total of approximately 230 trial participants underwent TCR sequencing, of whom 207 received two doses of AZD1222 and about 25 received two doses of the MenACWY control vaccine. Enrollment into the trials was organized by age into subgroups of 18-55, 56-69 and 70-plus years, and those subgroups contained roughly 150, 30 and 60 TCR-sequenced participants, respectively.

The time point label for this specimen denotes: baseline before first vaccination. Samples from vaccinated people were obtained from the UK trials COV001 and COV002, which included a single-blind randomized controlled phase 2/3 trial of AZD1222 (ChAdOx1 nCoV-19) in healthy adults. For TCRbeta chain sequencing, PBMC samples from trial participants were taken at day 0 and at day 28 after the second dose. To note about this clone: Its target antigen remains unknown. Base qualities are not provided; no much larger clone lies one nucleotide away.

What the research found in general, with its limitations: In the small 56-69-year group, the increase in depth fell short of significance, most likely because of low power. A significant rise in spike-specific TCR breadth and depth was observed after two AZD1222 doses relative to day 0 and relative to MenACWY recipients. Reportedly, almost half of the unique spike-specific TCRs recognized epitopes lying outside the regions that are mutated in the B.1.351 and B.1.1.7 variants. Because no day 14 peak-response samples were available, repertoires were characterized only after the peak T cell response. Only five to seven AZD1222 recipients were SARS-CoV-2 seropositive at baseline, limiting conclusions about previously exposed vaccinees. Participants were mostly white British and included more females than males, and it was suggested by the authors that clonal diversity may have been underestimated. Vaccine-associated CD4 TCRs spanned the whole spike protein, with dominant responses in regions 160-218 and 743-854.

There are 14 amino acids in the CDR3, from cysteine to phenylalanine inclusive. Of all the DNA, just the CDR3 is kept, 42 bases in frame from base 1. According to the germline V gene (reference sequence), CDR1 reads LNHDA and CDR2 reads SQIVND. V loses 5 bases of germline sequence and J loses 2 bases, and the interval between the two ends is 13 bases. The CDR3 regions of human TCRbeta chains were analyzed by immunosequencing. Per the original workflow: Repertoire TCRs were checked for matches against a reference library of SARS-CoV-2-specific TCRs that had been generated using the MIRA antigen-specificity platform. Breadth was defined as the fraction of unique TCRs that were SARS-CoV-2-associated. Depth was defined as the fraction of total T cells that were SARS-CoV-2-associated. Using the MIRA data, each spike-specific TCR was mapped to the spike region that the TCR reacts to and placed in a CD4 or CD8 class. Log10-transformed breadth and depth values were compared by one-way ANOVA with Sidak's multiple comparisons tests. Drawn from immuneACCESS, this table holds only the in-frame rearrangements with V and J called that TCRdb kept. Clones are partly lost; checked studies trace under half to an unresolved V gene and leave the rest unexplained. For V, J and clone size, that table is used; D and trimming come from the DNA. The sample records approximately 110,000 clones, roughly nine tenths of which are singletons. 0.95% to 1.5% of the sample is held by the ten biggest clonotypes.

The sequence joins TRBV19 to TRBJ2-7; TRBD2 is a possible D gene, resting on 6 matching bases. The clonotype was recovered from an adult in good health. The source material was peripheral blood, sampled on day 0 of AZD1222 vaccination. CDR3 region: CASSWGDLTYEQYF. Read as DNA, the sequence is TGTGCCAGTAGTTGGGGGGACTTAACCTACGAGCAGTACTTC.